This T cell receptor beta chain appears in the sequencing data of a study of breast tumors, draining lymph nodes, adjacent tissues. TCRdb processed the multiplex PCR reads anew with MiXCR; each CDR3 protein has one entry. The repertoire has some 47,000 distinct CDR3 sequences, 35% to 50% of them found once; the top ten carry about 10%. The table lists this clonotype with many counts. Just one base apart from a much larger clone, this may be a read error. V lost 7 bases to trimming and J lost 8 bases; unmatched junction nucleotides: 10. CDR1 MRHNA and CDR2 SNTAGT come from the germline V gene. The CDR3 is 14 amino acids.

The sequencing input was breast tumor tissue. This clonotype was obtained from a female donor with breast cancer. Some clones in this sample may be carry-over from other donors' samples. The chain carries TRBV6-4 and TRBJ1-2; 10 positions match TRBD1. In DNA, the CDR3 is TGTGCCAGCAAGCCGACAGGGGGCTCTCAAGGCTACACCTTC. This encodes CASKPTGGSQGYTF.